This T cell receptor beta chain came from a study of T-cell reconstitution after alpha-beta-depleted transplantation in children. Study-level results: Alpha-beta T cells present about two months after transplant were reported to originate from several hundred expanded graft clones. Surviving recipient cells, namely T cells and thymic progenitors, were the source of high day-60 TCRbeta diversity in some patients. One year after transplant, T-cell counts and diversity came mostly from newly produced T cells.

This clonotype came up a few times. The antigen is not known. Preparation of the TCRbeta library was carried out with unique molecular identifiers. TCRdb passed the PCR reads through MiXCR, listing each CDR3 protein once. The table records some 600,000 distinct CDR3 sequences, approximately 13% of them present only once. Sequencing used PBMCs, mostly from graft donor cells, obtained 360 days after TCRalphabeta/CD19-depleted stem cell transplant. The source is a male patient younger than 18 who had a stem cell transplant for acute myeloid leukemia, so the T cells may come from the graft donor.

CDR3 protein: CASRGQVSQHF. The CDR3 region has the DNA TGTGCCAGCAGGGGACAGGTATCCCAGCATTTT. The chain recombines TRBV6-2 or TRBV6-3 with TRBJ1-5, with 8 positions matching TRBD1. The CDR3 spans 11 residues. Trimming cost V 6 bases and J 11 bases; bases outside gene matches: 3. Germline CDR1 MNHEY, CDR2 SVGEGT.